The next 30 T cell receptor beta chains were all read from a single sample in a study of blood T cell repertoires in COVID-19 (dated by TCRdb to between 2020 and 2021). The library was made by the immunoSEQ multiplex PCR assay. TCRdb re-hosts the immuneACCESS table, in-frame sequences only. Its copies lack some clones; in the studies checked, an unresolved V gene accounts for under half of them, and the cause for the rest is not known. The sample table records 75,000 to 90,000 clones; about 80% of these occur just once. The top ten constitute around 4.8% of the sample. The material sequenced was peripheral blood. The receptors derive from a woman in her 70s with acute or convalescent COVID-19.

This clone has only a few counts. This specimen includes other DNA sequences encoding the same CDR3. The chain uses TRBV2 and TRBJ1-1; D call uncertain. CDR1 is SNHLY, CDR2 FYNNEI, per germline. The germline V and J ends were trimmed by 1 base and 3 bases, with 6 bases remaining between them. The CDR3 has 13 residues. The CDR3 protein is CASSEGQYTEAFF. The DNA of the CDR3 is TGTGCCAGCAGTGAAGGGCAGTACACTGAAGCTTTCTTT.

This chain uses TRBV7-3 with TRBJ2-1, with D possibly being TRBD2 (6 bases). From germline, CDR1 is SGHTA and CDR2 FQGTGA. Trimming left V 1 base short and J 9 bases short, with 16 bases between. The CDR3 sequence is 15 residues long. DNA of the CDR3: TGTGCCAGCAGCTTAAGCGGGGAATCGGGAGTTGAGCAGTTCTTC. It yields the protein CASSLSGESGVEQFF.

This sequence joins TRBV9 and TRBJ2-2; possibly TRBD2 for D (6 bases). Germline CDR1 and CDR2: SGDLS and YYNGEE. V dropped 3 bases and J dropped 3 bases, with 9 bases sitting between them. The CDR3 totals 14 residues. CDR3: CASSDSSDTGELFF. The CDR3 DNA reads as TGTGCCAGCAGCGATTCTAGCGACACCGGGGAGCTGTTTTTT.

The CDR3 bases are TGTGCCAGTAACGCCGGGACAGCCTTTTACGAGCAGTACTTC. It encodes CASNAGTAFYEQYF. The rearrangement uses TRBV19 and TRBJ2-7; 7 bases match TRBD1. Germline CDR1 reads LNHDA; CDR2 reads SQIVND (reference sequence). After removal of 7 bases from V and 4 bases from J, the junction contained 10 bases not matched to a gene. CDR3 length: 14 residues.

The CDR3 reads CASSRTLTANTEAFF. CDR3 in DNA: TGTGCCAGCAGCAGGACTCTGACGGCTAACACTGAAGCTTTCTTT. The chain couples TRBV2 to TRBJ1-1; no clear D gene. Between the trimmed V and J ends, which lost 6 bases and 2 bases, there was a span of 16 bases. Germline V gives CDR1 SNHLY, CDR2 FYNNEI. This CDR3 has 15 amino acids.

This chain links TRBV9 with TRBJ1-4, with D perhaps matching TRBD1 (6 bases). This CDR3 region has 17 residues. V was trimmed by 0 bases and J by 5 bases, leaving 17 bases between them. Germline V lookup: CDR1 SGDLS, CDR2 YYNGEE. The CDR3 bases are TGTGCCAGCAGCGTAGGCGGTGGACAGCCTCGGAATGAAAAACTGTTTTTT. Translation gives CASSVGGGQPRNEKLFF.

J is TRBJ1-5 and V is TRBV6-2 or TRBV6-3; possible D gene TRBD1, 6 bases. V lost 6 bases and J 0 bases, leaving 15 bases between the germline ends. The CDR3 sequence is 16 residues long. CDR1 and CDR2 (germline): MNHEY, SVGEGT. As DNA, the CDR3 is TGTGCCAGCAGCCGCAGACAGGACCATAGCAATCAGCCCCAGCATTTT. It yields the protein CASSRRQDHSNQPQHF.

The rearrangement joins TRBV19 to TRBJ1-2; the match to TRBD1 covers 10 bases. This CDR3 spans 12 amino acids. Germline V gene data show CDR1 as LNHDA and CDR2 as SQIVND (reference sequence). Here the CDR3 DNA reads TGTGAAGACAGGGGGCGAGGGCGTGGCTACACCTTC. This gives the protein CEDRGRGRGYTF. The full variable domain, with the rest looked up from reference TRBV19 and TRBJ1-2, is DGGITQSPKYLFRKEGQNVTLSCEQNLNHDAMYWYRQDPGQGLRLIYYSQIVNDFQKGDIAEGYSVSREKKESFPLTVTSAQKNPTAFYLCEDRGRGRGYTFGSGTRLTVV.

The V call is TRBV5-4, the J call TRBJ1-2, with no clear D. The V gene lost 3 bases and the J gene lost 8 bases, with 14 bases spanning the gap. The CDR3 covers 13 residues. Germline CDR1 reads SGHNT; CDR2 reads YYREEE (reference sequence). The CDR3: CASSSGPAGGYTF. CDR3 DNA sequence: TGTGCCAGCAGCTCCGGGCCCGCGGGGGGCTACACCTTC. The full variable domain, completed using reference TRBV5-4 and TRBJ1-2, is ETGVTQSPTHLIKTRGQQVTLRCSSQSGHNTVSWYQQALGQGPQFIFQYYREEENGRGNFPPRFSGLQFPNYSSELNVNALELDDSALYLCASSSGPAGGYTFGSGTRLTVV.

The V and J genes are TRBV19 and TRBJ1-3, with 9 bases lining up with TRBD1. Germline values: CDR1 LNHDA, CDR2 SQIVND (reference sequence). The CDR3 loop spans 15 amino acids. The V segment lost 6 bases and the J segment 8 bases; nucleotides outside the gene matches: 11. The CDR3 region has the DNA TGTGCCAGTAGCATCACAGGGGGCGTTGGGGACACCATATATTTT. Amino acids: CASSITGGVGDTIYF.

This sequence joins TRBV4-1 and TRBJ1-1; D perhaps matches TRBD1 (5 bases). CDR1 and CDR2 from the germline V gene are MGHRA and YSYEKL. The CDR3 has 19 residues. V was clipped by 1 base and J by 0 bases, with 21 bases between them. CDR3 in amino acids: CASSQGYRGGWNVNTEAFF. As DNA, the CDR3 is TGCGCCAGCAGCCAAGGGTACCGGGGGGGTTGGAATGTGAACACTGAAGCTTTCTTT.

V and J are TRBV18 and TRBJ2-1; TRBD2 agrees at 11 bases. CDR1 and CDR2 from the germline V gene are KGHSH and LQKENI. CDR3 length: 17 residues. The trim removed 3 bases at V and 2 bases at J, leaving 6 bases unmatched. CDR3 loop: CASSPPSGGTTYNEQFF. CDR3 in DNA: TGTGCCAGCTCACCGCCTAGCGGGGGGACGACCTACAATGAGCAGTTCTTC.

CDR3 sequence reads: CASSLVLNSPLHF. DNA for the CDR3: TGTGCCAGCAGCCTAGTCCTTAATTCACCCCTCCACTTT. This chain connects TRBV16 to TRBJ1-6; no clear D gene. V gave up 4 bases and J gave up 6 bases, with 7 bases separating them. Germline V CDR1 and CDR2: KGHSY, FQNENV. The length of the CDR3 is 13 residues. Variable domain in full (rest from reference TRBV16 and TRBJ1-6): GEEVAQTPKHLVRGEGQKAKLYCAPIKGHSYVFWYQQVLKNEFKFLISFQNENVFDETGMPKERFSAKCLPNSPCSLEIQATKLEDSAVYFCASSLVLNSPLHFGNGTRLTVT.

V is TRBV6-2 or TRBV6-3 and J is TRBJ1-5; maybe TRBD1 (5 bases). The CDR3 is 14 amino acids. Per germline, CDR1 MNHEY and CDR2 SVGEGT. Trimming shortened V by 6 bases and J by 6 bases, and 15 bases separated the two germline ends. CDR3 residues: CASSPKWGGQPQHF. Here the CDR3 DNA reads TGTGCCAGCAGCCCGAAGTGGGGGGGTCAGCCCCAGCATTTT.

The gene calls are TRBV6-5 and TRBJ1-1, with 10 bases that match TRBD1. V lost 3 bases to trimming and J lost 1 base; unmatched junction nucleotides: 2. This CDR3 spans 15 amino acids. Germline lookup yields CDR1 MNHEY and CDR2 SVGAGI. This chain's CDR3 is CASSYWDRGNTEAFF. The CDR3 DNA reads as TGTGCCAGCAGTTATTGGGACAGGGGGAACACTGAAGCTTTCTTT.

This clone was counted once. The rearrangement uses TRBV9 and TRBJ1-5; 7 bases align to TRBD1. Germline loops: CDR1 SGDLS, CDR2 YYNGEE. This CDR3 is built from 15 residues. The ends lost 4 bases at V and 5 bases at J; junction bases unmatched: 9. The CDR3 protein is CASSLTGEVYQPQHF. CDR3 bases: TGTGCCAGCAGCCTAACAGGGGAAGTGTATCAGCCCCAGCATTTT.

The V call is TRBV6-5, the J call TRBJ1-5; a weak D match, TRBD1 (6 bases). CDR1 and CDR2 from the germline V gene are MNHEY and SVGAGI. Trimming cost V 3 bases and J 0 bases, with 12 bases left between them. The CDR3 length is 16 residues. The CDR3 region is CASSYRDTYSNQPQHF. The CDR3 region has the DNA TGTGCCAGCAGTTATCGGGACACTTATAGCAATCAGCCCCAGCATTTT.

This clone has more than one count but fewer than ten. The chain has TRBV7-9 and TRBJ1-2; the match to TRBD1 covers 8 bases. There are 16 residues in the CDR3. With 0 bases clipped from V and 5 bases from J, the junction kept 8 bases outside the gene matches. Germline CDR1 and CDR2: SEHNR and FQNEAQ (reference sequence). DNA of the CDR3: TGTGCCAGCAGCTTAGCCGCCGGACAGGGCTGGTATGGCTACACCTTC. It codes for CASSLAAGQGWYGYTF.

The CDR3 nucleotides are TGTGCCAGCAGTTACAGCCCCAGGGGATCCAACTATGGCTACACCTTC. Protein product: CASSYSPRGSNYGYTF. This sequence joins TRBV6-5 and TRBJ1-2, with TRBD1 as a possible D gene (6 bases). Germline lookup yields CDR1 MNHEY and CDR2 SVGAGI. The CDR3 is 16 residues long. Trimming stripped 2 bases from V and 2 bases from J, with 15 bases between.

This clone was detected once. This chain links TRBV7-3 with TRBJ1-1, with TRBD1 identical over 7 bases. V lost 5 bases to trimming and J lost 1 base; unmatched junction nucleotides: 7. The CDR3 totals 15 residues. The V gene's germline CDR1 is SGHTA and CDR2 FQGTGA. The CDR3 coding sequence is TGTGCCAGCAGCCACGGGACAGCGTCGAACACTGAAGCTTTCTTT. It specifies CASSHGTASNTEAFF.

This chain links TRBV13 with TRBJ2-7; a weak D match, TRBD2 (6 bases). Germline CDR1 PRHDT, CDR2 FYEKMQ (reference sequence). The V end lost 2 bases, the J end lost 3 bases, and 17 bases lay between the germline ends. The CDR3 runs 16 residues. DNA of the CDR3: TGTGCCAGCAGCTTACGGGACTCCGGGACGCTCTACGAGCAGTACTTC. It encodes CASSLRDSGTLYEQYF.

The gene calls are TRBV7-9 and TRBJ2-5; no definite D call. V lost 0 bases to trimming and J lost 1 base, with 6 bases between them. Per germline, CDR1 SEHNR and CDR2 FQNEAQ (reference sequence). The CDR3 length is 14 residues. The DNA for the CDR3 is TGTGCCAGCAGCTTAGCGGCCTTCCAAGAGACCCAGTACTTC. As protein: CASSLAAFQETQYF. The full variable domain, with the rest looked up from reference TRBV7-9 and TRBJ2-5, is DTGVSQNPRHKITKRGQNVTFRCDPISEHNRLYWYRQTLGQGPEFLTYFQNEAQLEKSRLLSDRFSAERPKGSFSTLEIQRTEQGDSAMYLCASSLAAFQETQYFGPGTRLLVL.

The V gene is TRBV11-2, the J gene TRBJ1-3, with D possibly TRBD1 on 5 matching bases. The V end lost 1 base, the J end lost 9 bases, and 13 bases lay between the germline ends. The CDR3 runs 14 residues. Germline lookup yields CDR1 SGHAT and CDR2 FQNNGV. Written as DNA, the CDR3 is TGTGCCAGCAGCTTAGTTGGGACTGGGGGCACCATATATTTT. Protein product: CASSLVGTGGTIYF.

This chain uses TRBV19 with TRBJ2-5; 8 nucleotides agree with TRBD1. The CDR3 consists of 15 residues. Per the germline V gene, CDR1 is LNHDA and CDR2 is SQIVND (reference sequence). V dropped 4 bases and J dropped 6; count of bases not matched to a gene: 10. CDR3 amino acids: CASSTGQGGGKTQYF. CDR3 DNA: TGTGCCAGTAGTACCGGACAGGGTGGCGGTAAGACCCAGTACTTC.

The CDR3 is CASRSNEKLFF. The CDR3 coding sequence is TGTGCCAGCCGGAGTAATGAAAAACTGTTTTTT. This rearrangement joins TRBV27 to TRBJ1-4; D unresolved. This CDR3 has 11 amino acids. V was shortened by 8 bases and J by 4 bases, with 5 bases between the two germline ends. CDR1 MNHEY and CDR2 SMNVEV come from the germline V gene (reference sequence).

The V call is TRBV2, the J call TRBJ1-3; D call uncertain. Germline CDR1 SNHLY, CDR2 FYNNEI. V lost 1 base to trimming and J lost 7 bases, with 11 bases between them. This CDR3 comprises 14 residues. CDR3 residues: CASSEEAAGNTIYF. The CDR3 DNA is TGTGCCAGCAGTGAAGAGGCAGCGGGTAACACCATATATTTT.

The CDR3 nucleotides read TGTGCCAGCAGTGATTTGAGGGGGAGAACCTACGAGCAGTACTTC. Translated: CASSDLRGRTYEQYF. J is TRBJ2-7 and V is TRBV2, with a weak D call TRBD1 (6 bases). CDR1 is SNHLY and CDR2 is FYNNEI in the germline V gene. Trimming stripped 3 bases from V and 2 bases from J, with 14 bases between. CDR3 size: 15 residues.

The chain couples TRBV5-1 to TRBJ1-2, with D possibly being TRBD1 (5 bases). The CDR3 consists of 16 residues. Trimming cost V 2 bases and J 5 bases, with 19 bases left between them. Germline CDR1 and CDR2: SGHRS and YFSETQ. The CDR3 coding sequence is TGCGCCAGCAGCTTCGGGAGGGGAAAAAATACTTATGGCTACACCTTC. This gives the protein CASSFGRGKNTYGYTF. The full variable domain, rest sourced from reference TRBV5-1 and TRBJ1-2, is KAGVTQTPRYLIKTRGQQVTLSCSPISGHRSVSWYQQTPGQGLQFLFEYFSETQRNKGNFPGRFSGRQFSNSRSEMNVSTLELGDSALYLCASSFGRGKNTYGYTFGSGTRLTVV.

J is TRBJ2-7 and V is TRBV9; D call uncertain. The CDR3 has 12 residues. Germline assignment: CDR1 SGDLS and CDR2 YYNGEE. V lost 4 bases and J 2 bases, leaving 7 bases between the germline ends. The CDR3 region has the DNA TGTGCCAGCAGCACTGTTCCCTACGAGCAGTACTTC. Protein: CASSTVPYEQYF.

This sequence joins TRBV5-4 and TRBJ1-2, with D maybe TRBD1 (5 bases). This CDR3 spans 13 amino acids. The V end was cut by 2 bases, the J end by 8 bases, with 13 bases between. Germline V CDR1 and CDR2: SGHNT, YYREEE (reference sequence). Written as DNA, the CDR3 is TGTGCCAGCAGCTTCGGGAGGGACCAGGGCTACACCTTC. Protein product: CASSFGRDQGYTF.